This entry concerns a single T cell receptor beta chain. Its specificity is unknown. These data originate in a study of shared clonotypes between healthy human individuals. Study-level results: Non-shared clonotypes were found to have lower generation probabilities than the clonotypes that were shared by all four of the sorted-subset donors. Researchers sampled blood only, noting tissue repertoires likely differ.

The CD8 memory sample joined CD45RO+ cells and CCR7-negative CD45RA+ cells. The protocol was immunoSEQ multiplex PCR, while the TCRdb copy is restricted to in-frame clones and leaves out a portion. Of around 690,000 clones in the sample, around 90% were seen once. Trimming stripped 5 bases from V and 2 bases from J, with 18 bases between. The germline CDR1 and CDR2 sequences are LNHDA and SQIVND (reference sequence). This CDR3 is built from 16 residues. The chain combines TRBV19 with TRBJ1-1; no clear D gene. The sequencing sample was made of memory CD8+ T cells from PBMCs. Subset in this sample: CD45RO+ cells pooled with CCR7-negative TemRA cells. The receptor comes from a man aged 18 to 30 in good health. Some clones in this sample may be carry-over from other donors' samples. The CDR3 nucleotides read TGTGCCAGTAGTGGGCGCCTACTTACGTCAAACACTGAAGCTTTCTTT. Protein: CASSGRLLTSNTEAFF. Full variable domain (rest looked up from reference TRBV19 and TRBJ1-1): DGGITQSPKYLFRKEGQNVTLSCEQNLNHDAMYWYRQDPGQGLRLIYYSQIVNDFQKGDIAEGYSVSREKKESFPLTVTSAQKNPTAFYLCASSGRLLTSNTEAFFGQGTRLTVV.